The present T cell receptor beta chain was sequenced within a study of identical twins. A single record per CDR3 protein comes from TCRdb applying MiXCR to the 5' RACE reads. This table holds roughly 690,000 distinct CDR3 sequences, less than 25% found once. CDR1 and CDR2 (germline): MDHEN, SYDVKM. With 6 bases removed from V and 6 bases from J, the gap between germline ends came to 17 bases. The CDR3 length is 15 residues. This clonotype came up a few times. These data were likewise used in another study, on T cells expressing NK-cell markers.

Sequences were obtained from PBMCs. This chain connects TRBV28 to TRBJ1-4; D uncertain. The receptor was derived from a young woman in good health. The CDR3 DNA is TGTGCCAGCAGCTCTAGGCCACCCATATATGAAAAACTGTTTTTT. As protein: CASSSRPPIYEKLFF.